These 22 T cell receptor beta chains were all obtained from the same sample, sequenced in a study of regulatory T cells in long-lasting Graves disease. Library construction for TCR beta used iRepertoire HTBI primers and Arm-PCR of CDR3 regions. TCRdb ran MiXCR on the multiplex PCR reads and lists one entry per CDR3 protein. Altogether approximately 360,000 distinct CDR3 sequences are present, more than 20% being singletons, with the ten largest covering approximately 30%. Specified time point: persistent/refractory GD, antithyroid drugs over 5 years with positive TRAb. There was RNA extracted from PBMCs, and the TCR library was made from it. The specimen comprised peripheral blood mononuclear cells (PBMCs), sampled when the disease was refractory, from a patient treated with antithyroid drugs. The receptors come from a woman aged 40 to 50 with Graves disease.

This clonotype was recorded at least ten times. The rearrangement joins TRBV28 to TRBJ1-4; 11 bases map to TRBD1. Trimming took 4 bases from V and 8 from J; bases not matched to a gene: 6. CDR1 and CDR2 (germline): MDHEN, SYDVKM. The CDR3 length is 15 residues. In nucleotides, the CDR3 is TGTGCCAGCAGTTCCCTGGACAGGGGGCGGGAAAAACTGTTTTTT. Its translation is CASSSLDRGREKLFF.

As regards this clonotype: A much more abundant neighbour one base away suggests this may be a read error. J is TRBJ2-7 and V is TRBV28; 10 nucleotides match TRBD2. Germline CDR1 reads MDHEN; CDR2 reads SYDVKM. Unmatched junction bases numbered 11, after V lost 0 bases and J lost 6 bases. The CDR3 totals 17 residues. The CDR3 coding sequence is TGTGCCAGCAGTTTATGGAGGCCTAGCGGGAGTAGCTGCGAGCAGTACTTC. It is translated as CASSLWRPSGSSCEQYF.

This clonotype was seen repeatedly, ten times or more. This sequence joins TRBV28 and TRBJ1-3; tentatively, D is TRBD1 (5 bases). The germline V gene has CDR1 MDHEN and CDR2 SYDVKM. Between the trimmed V and J ends, which lost 3 bases and 4 bases, there was a span of 13 bases. This CDR3 has 15 residues. CDR3 DNA sequence: TGTGCCAGCAGTTTCTGGGGGTCGGGCGGAAACACCATATATTTT. Protein sequence: CASSFWGSGGNTIYF.

This clonotype was observed many times. The V call is TRBV11-2, the J call TRBJ1-1; D is undetermined. V shed 5 bases and J shed 2 bases, with 9 bases lying between them. CDR3 size: 13 residues. Germline lookup yields CDR1 SGHAT and CDR2 FQNNGV. CDR3 amino acids: CASSRTPNTEAFF. The CDR3 DNA reads as TGTGCCAGCAGCCGAACCCCAAACACTGAAGCTTTCTTT.

This clonotype was counted ten times or more. This rearrangement joins TRBV2 to TRBJ1-1, with a weak D call TRBD1 (5 bases). Per germline, CDR1 SNHLY and CDR2 FYNNEI. The V gene lost 4 bases and the J gene lost 0 bases, with 9 bases spanning the gap. The CDR3 extends over 14 amino acids. CDR3 sequence: CASSVEGMNTEAFF. The DNA for the CDR3 is TGTGCCAGCAGTGTGGAGGGGATGAACACTGAAGCTTTCTTT.

In regard to this clonotype: A read error is the likely source, as a far larger clone sits one nucleotide away. Here the CDR3 DNA reads TGTGCCAGCTCTCAGATGGCAGCCTCTTCCCACTACACCTTC. Residues: CASSQMAASSHYTF. This rearrangement joins TRBV6-4 to TRBJ1-2; D is undetermined. Trimming shortened V by 8 bases and J by 10 bases, and 23 bases separated the two germline ends. The CDR3 covers 14 residues. CDR1 is MRHNA and CDR2 is SNTAGT in the germline V gene.

The sample holds a few counts of this clonotype. The rearrangement uses TRBV5-1 and TRBJ2-2; 14 positions agree with TRBD2. From germline, CDR1 is SGHRS and CDR2 YFSETQ. The CDR3 length is 15 residues. V lost 4 bases to trimming and J lost 6 bases; unmatched junction nucleotides: 2. CDR3 nucleotide sequence: TGCGCCAGCAGCGTGGGACTAGCGGGAGCCGGGGAGCTGTTTTTT. Translated, it gives CASSVGLAGAGELFF.

On this clonotype: This clone may be a read error of a much larger clone one base away. The chain combines TRBV3-1 with TRBJ1-6; TRBD1 aligns across 8 bases. In germline, CDR1 is LGHDT, CDR2 YNNKEL (reference sequence). V was clipped by 1 base and J by 7 bases; unmatched bases: 0. The CDR3 spans 14 residues. This CDR3 reads CASSQGTGNSPLHF. The CDR3 DNA sequence: TGTGCCAGCAGCCAAGGGACAGGGAATTCACCCCTCCACTTT.

This clonotype has ten or more counts. The chain combines TRBV7-9 with TRBJ2-7, with D uncertain. In germline, CDR1 is SEHNR, CDR2 FQNEAQ (reference sequence). The CDR3 spans 11 residues. Deletions cut 3 bases from V and 2 bases from J, with 2 bases between. CDR3 sequence (DNA): TGTGCCAGCAGCTTTACCTACGAGCAGTACTTC. It yields the protein CASSFTYEQYF.

J is TRBJ1-2 and V is TRBV28; no firm D call. V was cut by 3 bases and J by 4 bases, with 6 bases left in between. Germline V gene data show CDR1 as MDHEN and CDR2 as SYDVKM. The CDR3 extends over 12 amino acids. As DNA, the CDR3 is TGTGCCAGCAGTTTTAATTTCTATGGCTACACCTTC. Its protein product is CASSFNFYGYTF.

The chain carries TRBV5-6 and TRBJ1-5; perhaps TRBD1 as D (5 bases). The germline CDR1 and CDR2 sequences are SGHDT and YYEEEE. Trimming left V 3 bases short and J 4 bases short, with 11 bases between. The CDR3 extends over 14 amino acids. The CDR3, as DNA: TGTGCCAGCAGCTGGGGACGGACGAATCAGCCCCAGCATTTT. It translates to CASSWGRTNQPQHF. The whole variable domain, remainder taken from reference TRBV5-6 and TRBJ1-5, is DAGVTQSPTHLIKTRGQQVTLRCSPKSGHDTVSWYQQALGQGPQFIFQYYEEEERQRGNFPDRFSGHQFPNYSSELNVNALLLGDSALYLCASSWGRTNQPQHFGDGTRLSIL.

On this clonotype itself: Given a far larger clone just one base away, this is likely a sequencing read error. V usage is TRBV6-2 or TRBV6-3 and J usage is TRBJ1-2, with 10 nucleotides matching TRBD1. The germline V gene has CDR1 MNHEY and CDR2 SVGEGT. The CDR3 has 14 residues. The CDR3 loop reads CASVGTGVNYGYAF. Here the CDR3 DNA reads TGTGCCAGCGTAGGGACAGGGGTTAACTATGGCTACGCCTTC.

This clonotype was recorded a few times. The rearrangement uses TRBV13 and TRBJ2-7; D is unclear. The CDR3 is 15 residues long. V was trimmed by 3 bases and J by 4 bases, leaving 16 bases between them. Per germline, CDR1 PRHDT and CDR2 FYEKMQ (reference sequence). CDR3 coding DNA: TGTGCCAGCAGCTTTTCGAAGGGTATGAGTTACGAGCAGTACTTC. It encodes CASSFSKGMSYEQYF.

This clonotype has at least ten counts. The V call is TRBV28, the J call TRBJ2-6, with D unclear. Germline values: CDR1 MDHEN, CDR2 SYDVKM. This CDR3 has 17 residues. V lost 5 bases and J 0 bases, leaving 14 bases between the germline ends. The CDR3, as DNA: TGTGCCAGCAGTACAGAATATGTATCCTCTGGGGCCAACGTCCTGACTTTC. Translated: CASSTEYVSSGANVLTF.

The chain couples TRBV20-1 to TRBJ1-2, with D uncertain. The CDR3 consists of 14 residues. The V end lost 6 bases, the J end lost 0 bases, and 14 bases lay between the germline ends. From germline, CDR1 is DFQATT and CDR2 SNEGSKA (reference sequence). The CDR3 DNA sequence: TGCAGTGCCCCGACTCTGGGAGCTAACTATGGCTACACCTTC. It translates to CSAPTLGANYGYTF.

This clonotype was observed many times. The chain carries TRBV7-9 and TRBJ2-2; TRBD2 agrees at 10 bases. With 5 bases clipped from V and 5 bases from J, the junction kept 5 bases outside the gene matches. Germline CDR1 SEHNR, CDR2 FQNEAQ (reference sequence). This CDR3 region has 15 residues. CDR3 in amino acids: CASSPLAGVTGELFF. In DNA, the CDR3 is TGTGCCAGCAGCCCGCTAGCGGGAGTTACCGGGGAGCTGTTTTTT.

There are many counts of this clonotype. V is TRBV28 and J is TRBJ1-1; D remains unclear. Trimming took off 5 bases at V and 0 bases at J, with 16 bases between the two ends. Per the germline V gene, CDR1 is MDHEN and CDR2 is SYDVKM. This CDR3 comprises 16 residues. CDR3 amino acids: CASSLRHTFMNTEAFF. The CDR3 bases are TGTGCCAGCAGTCTAAGACATACCTTCATGAACACTGAAGCTTTCTTT.

The chain joins TRBV7-2 to TRBJ2-7; tentatively, D is TRBD1 (6 bases). Trimming took 5 bases from V and 3 from J, leaving 29 bases between them. Germline V gene lookup returns CDR1 SGHTA and CDR2 FQGNSA. The CDR3 sequence is 19 residues long. Here the CDR3 reads CASSPTWVWGPSSVYEQYF. CDR3 nucleotide sequence: TGTGCCAGCAGCCCGACCTGGGTTTGGGGGCCCAGTTCCGTCTACGAGCAGTACTTC. The full variable domain, with the rest looked up from reference TRBV7-2 and TRBJ2-7, is GAGVSQSPSNKVTEKGKDVELRCDPISGHTALYWYRQSLGQGLEFLIYFQGNSAPDKSGLPSDRFSAERTGGSVSTLTIQRTQQEDSAVYLCASSPTWVWGPSSVYEQYFGPGTRLTVT.

The chain has TRBV7-9 and TRBJ1-5, with 9 positions matching TRBD1. V lost 5 bases and J lost 6; bases outside the gene matches: 8. The CDR3 runs 15 residues. The germline CDR1 and CDR2 sequences are SEHNR and FQNEAQ (reference sequence). In DNA, the CDR3 is TGTGCCAGCAGCCCGGGACAGGGTATTCCTCAGCCCCAGCATTTT. Amino acid sequence: CASSPGQGIPQPQHF.

This clonotype was observed at least ten times. J is TRBJ2-5 and V is TRBV2; 11 nucleotides line up with TRBD2. CDR1 and CDR2 from the germline V gene are SNHLY and FYNNEI. This CDR3 has 15 residues. J lost 5 bases, V lost 6 bases, and 8 bases had no gene match. As DNA, the CDR3 is TGTGCCAGCAGGGCTCGGGGACTAGCGGATGAGACCCAGTACTTC. This encodes CASRARGLADETQYF.

This clonotype came up a few times. The rearrangement joins TRBV28 to TRBJ1-1, with 8 nucleotides matching TRBD1. The trim removed 5 bases at V and 6 bases at J, leaving 11 bases unmatched. CDR3 size: 15 residues. Germline loops: CDR1 MDHEN, CDR2 SYDVKM. CDR3 in amino acids: CASSRRDRFNAEAFF. The CDR3 DNA follows: TGTGCCAGCAGTCGCCGGGACAGGTTTAACGCTGAAGCTTTCTTT. The variable domain in full, completed from reference TRBV28 and TRBJ1-1, reads DVKVTQSSRYLVKRTGEKVFLECVQDMDHENMFWYRQDPGLGLRLIYFSYDVKMKEKGDIPEGYSVSREKKERFSLILESASTNQTSMYLCASSRRDRFNAEAFFGQGTRLTVV.

The chain recombines TRBV11-2 with TRBJ2-2; possibly TRBD2 for D (5 bases). Germline V lookup: CDR1 SGHAT, CDR2 FQNNGV. Between the trimmed V and J ends, which lost 5 bases and 0 bases, there was a span of 13 bases. The CDR3 sequence is 16 residues long. The CDR3 spells CASSPIWTPNTGELFF. CDR3 in DNA: TGTGCCAGCAGCCCTATTTGGACTCCGAACACCGGGGAGCTGTTTTTT.